The 6 T cell receptor beta chains below were found in one sample sequenced in a study of glioma-infiltrating T cells. Amplification of TCR alpha and beta CDR3 regions from RNA used iRepertoire nested multiplex PCR. In TCRdb, the multiplex PCR reads were re-called with MiXCR into one record per CDR3 protein. The data contain approximately 90,000 distinct CDR3 sequences, about 25% of them seen just once; the ten biggest clones take up over 5%. Source material: glioma tissue, nonneoplastic brain tissue, or PBMCs (not recorded which). All receptors come from a human donor with low-grade glioma or glioblastoma, undergoing nonglioma brain surgery, or in good health (not recorded which).

In regard to this clonotype: Just one base apart from a much larger clone, this may be a read error. This CDR3 is missing its conserved last phenylalanine or tryptophan, likely due to a read error. V is TRBV4-1 and J is TRBJ1-1; D unclear. CDR3 length: 13 amino acids. Germline V CDR1 and CDR2: MGHRA, YSYEKL. Trimming cost V 1 base and J 6 bases, with 9 bases left between them. The CDR3 loop is CASSQVGTPEAFL. The CDR3 nucleotides are TGCGCCAGCAGCCAAGTGGGAACCCCTGAAGCTTTCCTT.

The rearrangement uses TRBV7-9 and TRBJ2-2, with 10 bases that match TRBD1. From germline, CDR1 is SEHNR and CDR2 FQNEAQ (reference sequence). V lost 5 bases, J lost 6 bases, and 9 bases stayed unmatched. The CDR3 covers 16 residues. The CDR3 nucleotides are TGTGCCAGCAGCCCAAACTCCGGGACAGGGGCCGGGGAGCTGTTTTTT. Residues: CASSPNSGTGAGELFF.

This clonotype was found many times. The chain uses TRBV10-3 and TRBJ1-6; D unresolved. The CDR3 has 13 amino acids. V was clipped by 7 bases and J by 6 bases, with 10 bases between them. Germline-derived CDR1 and CDR2 are ENHRY and SYGVKD. The CDR3 DNA follows: TGTGCCATCACACAGTATACTAATTCACCCCTCCACTTT. Protein sequence: CAITQYTNSPLHF.

The V call is TRBV5-6, the J call TRBJ1-2; no firm D call. Per germline, CDR1 SGHDT and CDR2 YYEEEE. The CDR3 has 14 amino acids. Trimming took 1 base from V and 4 from J, leaving 11 bases between them. Written as DNA, the CDR3 is TGTGCCAGCAGCTTGTACGAACGGAGCTATGGCTACACCTTC. Translation gives CASSLYERSYGYTF.

This clonotype ranks as medium-sized. V and J are TRBV15 and TRBJ1-5; the match to TRBD1 covers 7 bases. CDR1 and CDR2 (germline): LNHNV, YYDKDF (reference sequence). This CDR3 is built from 15 residues. Trimming at V came to 0 bases and at J to 9 bases, leaving 8 bases not matched to a gene. The CDR3 sequence is CATSRETGRTPPQHF. The CDR3, as DNA: TGTGCCACCAGCAGAGAGACAGGGAGAACGCCGCCCCAGCATTTT.

This rearrangement joins TRBV14 to TRBJ2-6; D may correspond to TRBD1 or TRBD2 (5 bases each). CDR1 is SGHDN and CDR2 is FVKESK in the germline V gene. Trimming removed 6 bases at V and 4 bases at J, with 13 bases between. The CDR3 is 15 residues long. The CDR3 region is CASRQTGAGANVLTF. For the CDR3, the DNA is TGTGCCAGCAGACAAACCGGGGCGGGGGCCAACGTCCTGACTTTC.